Below are 5 T cell receptor delta chains sequenced from a single sample in a study of gamma-delta chains in newborns, infants, children. TCRdb repeated clone calling on the reads with CATT. Altogether about 15,000 delta-chain clones are present, roughly 7% being singletons, with the ten largest covering about a fifth. Sequencing used blood. Receptors originate from a child who was a newborn, infant or young child, either healthy, febrile or measles-vaccinated (not recorded which).

This clone occurred a few times. The TCRdb record carries a much larger clone's protein, which differs from this DNA's translation at residue 14; a read error is the likely cause, and the protein listed here is the DNA translation. The V gene is TRDV2, the J gene TRDJ3, with 11 bases fitting TRDD3. This CDR3 contains 19 residues. Per the germline V gene, CDR1 is GEAIGNYY and CDR2 is EKD. The CDR3 DNA reads TGTGCCTGTGACACCTGGGGGATACGGGACTCCTGGGACGCCCGACAGATGTTTTTC. Translation gives CACDTWGIRDSWDARQMFF.

The chain has TRDV2 and TRDJ3; a weak D match, TRDD3 (5 bases). Germline V gives CDR1 GEAIGNYY, CDR2 EKD. The CDR3 runs 19 residues. The V end was cut by 0 bases, the J end by 0 bases, with 14 bases between. The CDR3 protein is CACDTVRGGSSWDTRQMFF. CDR3 in DNA: TGTGCCTGTGACACCGTGCGGGGGGGCAGCTCCTGGGACACCCGACAGATGTTTTTC.

By share, this clone ranks as medium-sized. The J gene is TRDJ3, the V gene TRDV2, with 10 positions matching TRDD3. V was pared by 0 bases and J by 0 bases, with 4 bases of the junction left unmatched. Germline V gene data show CDR1 as GEAIGNYY and CDR2 as EKD. This CDR3 contains 19 residues. The CDR3 loop is CACDTGGIRPSWDTRQMFF. In DNA, the CDR3 is TGTGCCTGTGACACCGGGGGGATACGCCCCTCCTGGGACACCCGACAGATGTTTTTC.

The chain uses TRDV2 and TRDJ1, with D maybe TRDD3 (6 bases). Trimming took 3 bases from V and 0 from J, leaving 13 bases between them. This CDR3 contains 15 residues. CDR1 is GEAIGNYY, CDR2 EKD, per germline. DNA for the CDR3: TGTGCCTGTGACGCCATTGGGGGGTACACCGATAAACTCATCTTT. Residues: CACDAIGGYTDKLIF.

This clone was seen a handful of times. At residue 12, the DNA translation does not agree with TCRdb's protein; the protein displayed here is the one encoded by the DNA. CDR3 region: CACDVLGDFWDARQMFF. The CDR3 DNA reads TGTGCCTGTGACGTACTGGGGGATTTTTGGGACGCCCGACAGATGTTTTTC. V gene TRDV2 combines with J gene TRDJ3, with 10 bases identical to TRDD3. Germline CDR1 and CDR2: GEAIGNYY and EKD. This CDR3 has 17 amino acids.